This T cell receptor beta chain was retrieved from a study of cytomegalovirus exposure and HLA in healthy donors. Study-wide context: The 120 or so validation repertoires matched the 666 first-cohort repertoires in platform, a later analysis reported. Study findings and constraints: Investigators reported under 200 TCR beta chains as tied to cytomegalovirus. Reportedly, cytomegalovirus status was diagnosed with high sensitivity and specificity. Rarity held for most TCR sequences, but there were some public TCRs that occurred in many donors.

Germline CDR1 reads LGHNT; CDR2 reads FRNRAP. The V end lost 0 bases, the J end lost 8 bases, and 16 bases lay between the germline ends. CDR3 length: 15 residues. Profiling relied on immunoSEQ multiplex PCR, and the TCRdb table lists in-frame clones only, not all of them. In the table there are 120,000 to 150,000 clones, 84% of which are singletons. For this clone: Its antigen is still unknown.

V usage is TRBV12-5 and J usage is TRBJ1-2; D might be TRBD1 (6 bases). The specimen was PBMCs. This TCR derives from a woman in her twenties or thirties in good health and CMV-seronegative. The CDR3 loop reads CASGLVPPTGLGYTF. CDR3 bases: TGTGCTAGTGGTTTGGTACCCCCCACAGGGTTAGGCTACACCTTC.